This T cell receptor (beta chain) was identified in a study of T cells in Graves' hyperthyroidism and ophthalmopathy. Trimming left V 3 bases short and J 1 base short, with 9 bases between. The CDR3 is 14 amino acids. Germline assignment: CDR1 LNHDA and CDR2 SQIVND (reference sequence). The study left out patients who had uncontrolled infection, other autoimmune disease, pregnancy or lactation. The study based diagnoses on clinical symptoms, serum thyroxine and TRAb, thyroid ultrasound and orbital computed tomography. Template material for amplifying TCR beta CDR3 regions consisted of RNA transcripts. RT-PCR in the first round (using the HTBI primer set) targeted the TCR CDR3. One entry per CDR3 protein results from TCRdb running MiXCR on the multiplex PCR reads. The table records some 740,000 distinct CDR3 sequences, about 15% of them present only once. This clonotype has just a few counts.

The V call is TRBV19, the J call TRBJ2-5; the D gene is possibly TRBD1 (5 bases). This clonotype was sampled from a woman aged 18-29 years with Graves' hyperthyroidism. Sequencing was performed on blood. CDR3 in amino acids: CASSIDQGQETQYF. DNA of the CDR3: TGTGCCAGTAGTATTGACCAGGGCCAAGAGACCCAGTACTTC.